This entry lists 26 T cell receptor beta chains sequenced from one sample in a study of blood T cell repertoires in COVID-19. TCRdb's copy holds only in-frame clones and misses some; the assay was immunoSEQ multiplex PCR. The top ten hold roughly 9.1% of the sample, which has some 28,000 clones, roughly nine tenths seen once. Sequenced material: peripheral blood. The receptors stem from a man aged 55 to 70 with acute or convalescent COVID-19.

This chain joins TRBV28 and TRBJ1-2; D gene ambiguous. V lost 4 bases to trimming and J lost 8 bases, with 5 bases between them. Germline-derived CDR1 and CDR2 are MDHEN and SYDVKM. The CDR3 is made up of 10 amino acids. DNA for the CDR3: TGTGCCAGCAGTTCTTTCGGCTACACCTTC. Its translation: CASSSFGYTF.

The chain links TRBV25-1 to TRBJ1-1, with TRBD1 as a possible D gene (6 bases). Germline CDR1 is MGHDK and CDR2 is SYGVNS. The CDR3 is 15 amino acids. The germline V and J ends were trimmed by 8 bases and 3 bases, with 19 bases remaining between them. CDR3 in amino acids: CASRKSVGGYTEAFF. For the CDR3, the DNA is TGTGCCAGCCGTAAGTCGGTAGGGGGATACACTGAAGCTTTCTTT.

This chain links TRBV3-1 (or the pseudogene TRBV3-2) with TRBJ2-3; 9 nucleotides match TRBD2. This CDR3 has 16 amino acids. Germline loops: CDR1 LGHDT, CDR2 YNNKEL (reference sequence). V was clipped by 5 bases and J by 0 bases; unmatched bases: 6. CDR3: CASSITSGYSTDTQYF. The DNA for the CDR3 is TGTGCCAGCAGCATAACTAGCGGGTATAGCACAGATACGCAGTATTTT.

The J gene is TRBJ1-6, the V gene TRBV5-1, with 11 bases matching TRBD1. With V trimmed by 0 bases and J by 10 bases, 3 bases remained unmatched. The length of the CDR3 is 15 residues. Germline V gives CDR1 SGHRS, CDR2 YFSETQ. CDR3 DNA sequence: TGCGCCAGCAGCTTGGAGGACAGGGGGCAATCACCCCTCCACTTT. Translating it yields CASSLEDRGQSPLHF.

This sequence joins TRBV20-1 and TRBJ1-2; 9 bases are a match to TRBD1. Germline CDR1 and CDR2: DFQATT and SNEGSKA (reference sequence). The CDR3 has 11 amino acids. V lost 5 bases to trimming and J lost 5 bases; unmatched junction nucleotides: 0. CDR3 DNA sequence: TGCAGTGCTGGACAGGGGTATGGCTACACCTTC. The encoded protein is CSAGQGYGYTF.

This chain uses TRBV7-8 with TRBJ1-3; D is uncertain. The CDR3 is made up of 14 amino acids. CDR1 SGHVS and CDR2 FQNEAQ come from the germline V gene. V lost 5 bases, J lost 4 bases, and 12 bases lay in between. The CDR3 loop reads CASSLSPPGNTIYF. For the CDR3, the DNA is TGTGCCAGCAGCCTATCTCCCCCGGGAAACACCATATATTTT. The full variable domain, in which reference TRBV7-8 and TRBJ1-3 provide the parts outside the CDR3, is GAGVSQSPRYKVAKRGQDVALRCDPISGHVSLFWYQQALGQGPEFLTYFQNEAQLDKSGLPSDRFFAERPEGSVSTLKIQRTQQEDSAVYLCASSLSPPGNTIYFGEGSWLTVV.

This clone was seen just once. The V call is TRBV4-2, the J call TRBJ1-5; 11 nucleotides match TRBD1. V lost 4 bases and J lost 2; bases outside the gene matches: 7. Germline assignment: CDR1 LGHNA and CDR2 YNFKEQ. This CDR3 contains 17 residues. The chain's CDR3 is CASSPEGTGGGNQPQHF. CDR3 DNA sequence: TGTGCCAGCAGCCCCGAGGGGACAGGGGGAGGCAATCAGCCCCAGCATTTT.

The chain is built from TRBV2 and TRBJ1-2; possible D gene TRBD1, 6 bases. This CDR3 spans 15 amino acids. Trimming removed 4 bases from V and 8 bases from J, with 20 bases in between. Germline-derived CDR1 and CDR2 are SNHLY and FYNNEI. DNA for the CDR3: TGTGCCAGCAGTGTACTACTCCCGGGACACCTCGGCTACACCTTC. Encoded protein: CASSVLLPGHLGYTF.

V and J are TRBV7-8 and TRBJ2-5; 11 bases match TRBD2. The CDR3 covers 17 residues. After removal of 3 bases from V and 5 bases from J, the junction contained 11 bases not matched to a gene. Germline V gene data show CDR1 as SGHVS and CDR2 as FQNEAQ. CDR3 sequence: CASSFMPSGGPRETQYF. The CDR3 nucleotides read TGTGCCAGCAGCTTTATGCCTAGCGGGGGGCCGCGGGAGACCCAGTACTTC.

The V and J genes are TRBV3-1 (or the pseudogene TRBV3-2) and TRBJ1-4; 8 nucleotides agree with TRBD1. The CDR3 is made up of 15 amino acids. Germline V gives CDR1 LGHDT, CDR2 YNNKEL (reference sequence). V shed 5 bases and J 4 bases; nucleotides not matched to a gene: 6. The CDR3 sequence: CASSAQGEYNEKLFF. Here the CDR3 DNA reads TGTGCCAGCAGCGCACAGGGGGAGTATAATGAAAAACTGTTTTTT.

CDR3 residues: CASKVGTDTDTQYF. CDR3 nucleotide sequence: TGCGCCAGCAAGGTAGGGACAGACACAGATACGCAGTATTTT. The chain couples TRBV5-1 to TRBJ2-3; 7 bases align to TRBD1. J was trimmed by 2 bases and V by 6 bases; bases with no gene match: 6. Germline lookup yields CDR1 SGHRS and CDR2 YFSETQ. CDR3 length: 14 amino acids.

The chain uses TRBV2 and TRBJ1-6; D remains ambiguous. The CDR3 extends over 16 amino acids. V lost 5 bases and J lost 6, with 17 bases in between. The germline gives CDR1 SNHLY, CDR2 FYNNEI. The CDR3 DNA reads as TGTGCCAGCAGTCTTGCCCCCCTTCGGGGTAATTCACCCCTCCACTTT. Translating gives CASSLAPLRGNSPLHF.

The chain uses TRBV4-2 and TRBJ2-3; the D gene is possibly TRBD2 (6 bases). This CDR3 has 15 residues. V was clipped by 4 bases and J by 2 bases, with 13 bases between them. Germline-derived CDR1 and CDR2 are LGHNA and YNFKEQ. CDR3 nucleotides: TGTGCCAGCAGCCCGCGTCGGGGGATCACAGATACGCAGTATTTT. Translated: CASSPRRGITDTQYF.

This clone occurred once. CDR3 coding DNA: TGTGCCAGCAGCTTGGGACAGGGACGGGATTCACCCCTCCACTTT. Translation: CASSLGQGRDSPLHF. The rearrangement links TRBV7-9 to TRBJ1-6, with TRBD1 matching 9 bases. CDR3 length: 15 residues. V was pared by 3 bases and J by 8 bases, with 5 bases of the junction left unmatched. Looked up from germline, CDR1 is SEHNR and CDR2 is FQNEAQ (reference sequence).

The genes are TRBV5-6 and TRBJ1-1; TRBD1 matches at 9 bases. The V and J ends lost 0 bases and 5 bases, in that order; junction bases with no gene match: 5. The germline gives CDR1 SGHDT, CDR2 YYEEEE. The CDR3 totals 15 residues. The CDR3 loop is CASSLANRGQTEAFF. The CDR3 bases are TGTGCCAGCAGCTTGGCCAACAGGGGGCAAACTGAAGCTTTCTTT.

The gene calls are TRBV23-1 and TRBJ1-5; D is ambiguous. TRBV23-1 is an ORF, with its function uncertain. Deletions cut 7 bases from V and 2 bases from J, with 18 bases between. The CDR3 contains 16 residues. The CDR3 DNA reads as TGCGCCAGCACCCAGCCCAGGCACGATGGCAATCAGCCCCAGCATTTT. Amino acid sequence: CASTQPRHDGNQPQHF.

V usage is TRBV5-1 and J usage is TRBJ2-1; D possibly corresponds to TRBD1 (6 bases). The germline CDR1 and CDR2 sequences are SGHRS and YFSETQ. V was trimmed by 5 bases and J by 0 bases, leaving 9 bases between them. This CDR3 contains 14 residues. The CDR3 coding sequence is TGCGCCAGCAGTGGACAGAACTCCTACAATGAGCAGTTCTTC. Its translation: CASSGQNSYNEQFF.

The chain joins TRBV7-9 to TRBJ1-5; a weak D match, TRBD1 (5 bases). The CDR3 loop spans 14 amino acids. In germline, CDR1 is SEHNR, CDR2 FQNEAQ (reference sequence). V was trimmed by 5 bases and J by 7 bases, leaving 15 bases between them. The CDR3 DNA is TGTGCCAGCAGCGGAGGGGAGGGCTGGCAGCCCCAGCATTTT. Its translation: CASSGGEGWQPQHF.

The rearrangement joins TRBV28 to TRBJ1-2; possible D gene TRBD1, 5 bases. Trimming shortened V by 6 bases and J by 7 bases, and 15 bases separated the two germline ends. The CDR3 runs to 13 residues. Per the germline V gene, CDR1 is MDHEN and CDR2 is SYDVKM. The CDR3 here is CASSSDNRIGYTF. The CDR3, as DNA: TGTGCCAGCAGCTCGGACAACCGAATTGGCTACACCTTC.

V usage is TRBV19 and J usage is TRBJ1-6, with TRBD1 identical over 8 bases. CDR3 length: 15 amino acids. Germline CDR1 reads LNHDA; CDR2 reads SQIVND (reference sequence). J lost 7 bases, V lost 4 bases, and 6 bases had no gene match. CDR3 coding DNA: TGTGCCAGTAGTACGGACAGGGAGTACAATTCACCCCTCCACTTT. Translated, it gives CASSTDREYNSPLHF.

This rearrangement joins TRBV3-1 (or the pseudogene TRBV3-2) to TRBJ2-5, with TRBD2 matching over 7 bases. With 4 bases clipped from V and 5 bases from J, the junction kept 4 bases outside the gene matches. This CDR3 has 13 residues. CDR1 and CDR2 from the germline V gene are LGHDT and YNNKEL (reference sequence). CDR3 coding DNA: TGTGCCAGCAGCCGAAGCGGGGCTGAGACCCAGTACTTC. This sequence encodes CASSRSGAETQYF.

This clone was seen once. The gene calls are TRBV28 and TRBJ1-2, with 9 bases identical to TRBD1. The CDR3 extends over 15 amino acids. The V gene end was trimmed by 5 bases and the J gene end by 2 bases; junction bases not matched to a gene: 6. The germline V gene has CDR1 MDHEN and CDR2 SYDVKM. CDR3 in DNA: TGTGCCAGCAGTCTTTCCGGACAGGGGAACTATGGCTACACCTTC. Its translation is CASSLSGQGNYGYTF.

The chain employs TRBV7-8 and TRBJ1-3, with no clear D. The V end was cut by 2 bases, the J end by 4 bases, with 9 bases between. The CDR3 length is 14 residues. CDR1 is SGHVS and CDR2 is FQNEAQ in the germline V gene. The CDR3 coding sequence is TGTGCCAGCAGCTTATCGGGAACAGGAAACACCATATATTTT. Its translation: CASSLSGTGNTIYF.

The chain recombines TRBV5-1 with TRBJ1-1; tentative D call: TRBD1 (5 bases). This CDR3 is built from 15 residues. The ends were cut back, 0 bases at V and 6 bases at J, with 15 bases in the middle. CDR1 is SGHRS and CDR2 is YFSETQ in the germline V gene. CDR3 nucleotides: TGCGCCAGCAGCTTGGTGGACACGGTTTTTTCTGAAGCTTTCTTT. Translated: CASSLVDTVFSEAFF.

V usage is TRBV19 and J usage is TRBJ2-3; weak D call: TRBD1 (7 bases). CDR3 length: 16 amino acids. The germline V gene encodes CDR1 LNHDA and CDR2 SQIVND (reference sequence). The V end was cut by 8 bases, the J end by 4 bases, with 22 bases between. The CDR3 region is CASSGSGPRGADTQYF. Here the CDR3 DNA reads TGTGCCAGTTCTGGTTCGGGCCCCAGGGGGGCAGATACGCAGTATTTT.

The gene calls are TRBV5-1 and TRBJ1-1; the match to TRBD1 covers 9 bases. The CDR3 is made up of 16 amino acids. The junction had 6 bases not matched to a gene; V was cut back by 0 bases and J by 3 bases. Per the germline V gene, CDR1 is SGHRS and CDR2 is YFSETQ. CDR3 in amino acids: CASSLAPDRGDTEAFF. DNA of the CDR3: TGCGCCAGCAGCTTGGCCCCAGACAGGGGGGACACTGAAGCTTTCTTT.